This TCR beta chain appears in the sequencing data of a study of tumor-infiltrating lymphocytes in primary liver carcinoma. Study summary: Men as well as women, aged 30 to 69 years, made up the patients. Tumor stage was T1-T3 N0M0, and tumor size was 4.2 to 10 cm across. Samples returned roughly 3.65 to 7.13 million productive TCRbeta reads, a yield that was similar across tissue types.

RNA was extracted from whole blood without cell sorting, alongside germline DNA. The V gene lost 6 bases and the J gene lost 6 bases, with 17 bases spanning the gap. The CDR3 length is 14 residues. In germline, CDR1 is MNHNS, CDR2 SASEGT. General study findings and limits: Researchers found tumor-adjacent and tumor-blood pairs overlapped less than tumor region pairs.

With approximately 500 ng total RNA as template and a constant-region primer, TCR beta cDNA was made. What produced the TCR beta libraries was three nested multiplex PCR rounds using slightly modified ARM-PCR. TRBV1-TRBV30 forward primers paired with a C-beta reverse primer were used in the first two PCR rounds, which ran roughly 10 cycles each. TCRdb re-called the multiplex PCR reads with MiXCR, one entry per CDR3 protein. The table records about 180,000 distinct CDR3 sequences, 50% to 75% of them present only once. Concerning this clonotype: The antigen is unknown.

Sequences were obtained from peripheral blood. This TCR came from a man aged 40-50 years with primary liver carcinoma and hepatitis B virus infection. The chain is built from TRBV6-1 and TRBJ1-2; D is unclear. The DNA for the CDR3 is TGTGCCAGCAGAATACCGGGCCTAGGAGATGGCTACACCTTC. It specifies CASRIPGLGDGYTF.